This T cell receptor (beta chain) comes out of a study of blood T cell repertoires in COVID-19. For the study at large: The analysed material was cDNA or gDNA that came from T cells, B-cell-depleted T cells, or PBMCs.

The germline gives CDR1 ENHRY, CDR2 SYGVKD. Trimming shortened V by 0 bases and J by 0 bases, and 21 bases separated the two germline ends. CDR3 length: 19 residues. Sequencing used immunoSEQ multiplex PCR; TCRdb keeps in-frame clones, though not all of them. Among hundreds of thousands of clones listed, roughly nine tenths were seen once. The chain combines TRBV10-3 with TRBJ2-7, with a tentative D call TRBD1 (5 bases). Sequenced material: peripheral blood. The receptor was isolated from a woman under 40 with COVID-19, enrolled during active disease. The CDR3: CAISESRSSPDGASYEQYF. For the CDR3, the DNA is TGTGCCATCAGTGAGTCTAGGTCGTCCCCAGATGGGGCCTCCTACGAGCAGTACTTC.